The clone carrying this T cell receptor (beta chain) was seen more than once but under ten times. Its antigen is not identified. V lost 4 bases, J lost 1 base, and 18 bases lay in between. CDR3 size: 17 residues. The germline CDR1 and CDR2 sequences are SGHRS and YFSETQ. Donors ranged from roughly 6 to 100 years old and were healthy Caucasians in Russia. Every donor provided 8.5 to 10 milliliters of peripheral blood. This record comes from a study of blood T cells in healthy people across ages. Broader study findings: It was not known whether donors were CMV positive (a possible confounder of expanded clonotype changes).

Next came a second PCR, run for roughly 6 to 11 cycles, which used a sample-barcoded 5' primer along with a J-beta primer mix. All cDNA molecules were each tagged by a template-switch adaptor with 12 random nucleotides. TCRdb reanalysed the 5' RACE reads using MiXCR and keeps one entry per CDR3 protein. This sample has about 720,000 distinct CDR3 sequences, with 22% found just once. Specimen: blood. V gene TRBV5-1 combines with J gene TRBJ2-1; D is possibly TRBD2 (5 bases). The clonotype comes from a man between 65 and 85 years old in good health. The CDR3 DNA sequence: TGCGCCAGCAGCCCCGTAACTAGTCGGGTGTCCTACAATGAGCAGTTCTTC. As protein: CASSPVTSRVSYNEQFF.